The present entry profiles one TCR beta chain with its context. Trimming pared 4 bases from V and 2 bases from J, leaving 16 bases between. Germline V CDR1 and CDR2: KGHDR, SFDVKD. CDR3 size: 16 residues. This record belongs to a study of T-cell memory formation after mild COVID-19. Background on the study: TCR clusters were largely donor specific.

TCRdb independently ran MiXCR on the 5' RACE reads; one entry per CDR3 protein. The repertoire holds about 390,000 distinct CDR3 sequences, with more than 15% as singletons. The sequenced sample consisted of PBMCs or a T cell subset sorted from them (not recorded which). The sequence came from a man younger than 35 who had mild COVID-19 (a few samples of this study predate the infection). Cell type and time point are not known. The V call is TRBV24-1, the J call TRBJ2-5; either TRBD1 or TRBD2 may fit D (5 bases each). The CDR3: CATSEGVGIHQETQYF. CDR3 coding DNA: TGTGCCACCAGTGAAGGGGTCGGGATCCATCAAGAGACCCAGTACTTC.